These T cell receptor beta chains were read from a single sample in a study of Ad26.COV2.S vaccination and SARS-CoV-2 variants. The repertoire was sequenced with immunoSEQ multiplex PCR; TCRdb's copy has only in-frame clones and lacks some. The sample shows around 450,000 clones, around 91% of them seen only once. Sample: peripheral blood, taken in a trial of Ad26.COV2.S vaccine versus placebo. Source of these receptors: a person between 18 and 60 years old who received the Ad26.COV2.S COVID-19 vaccine or a placebo. CDR3s include the opening cysteine and the closing phenylalanine or tryptophan. The D gene is left open where the match is weak. Expanded clones get a size class; other rows say once, few or many, or leave the size out.

v_gene: TRBV11-3; j_gene: TRBJ2-3; d_gene: -; abundance: -; CDR3aa: CASSLGGTDTQYF; CDR3nt: TGTGCCAGCAGCCTGGGGGGAACAGATACGCAGTATTTT
v_gene: TRBV6-5; j_gene: TRBJ2-5; d_gene: -; abundance: -; CDR3aa: CASSINRFRGETQYF; CDR3nt: TGTGCCAGCAGTATTAACAGGTTTCGAGGGGAGACCCAGTACTTC
v_gene: TRBV28; j_gene: TRBJ1-5; d_gene: -; abundance: -; CDR3aa: CASSSGTPSRGNQPQHF; CDR3nt: TGTGCCAGCAGTTCGGGGACACCTAGTCGCGGAAATCAGCCCCAGCATTTT
v_gene: TRBV5-1; j_gene: TRBJ2-1; d_gene: TRBD1; abundance: -; CDR3aa: CASSTGQGNNEQFF; CDR3nt: TGCGCCAGCAGCACGGGACAGGGTAACAATGAGCAGTTCTTC
v_gene: TRBV4-3; j_gene: TRBJ2-5; d_gene: -; abundance: -; CDR3aa: CASSQVVSQETQYF; CDR3nt: TGCGCCAGCAGCCAAGTCGTCAGCCAAGAGACCCAGTACTTC
v_gene: TRBV28; j_gene: TRBJ1-2; d_gene: -; abundance: -; CDR3aa: CASTSGLEGYTF; CDR3nt: TGTGCCAGCACTTCAGGGCTGGAAGGCTACACCTTC
v_gene: TRBV20-1; j_gene: TRBJ2-1; d_gene: TRBD2; abundance: -; CDR3aa: CSASSGRFYNEQFF; CDR3nt: TGCAGTGCCAGTAGCGGGAGGTTCTACAATGAGCAGTTCTTC
v_gene: TRBV30; j_gene: TRBJ2-7; d_gene: -; abundance: -; CDR3aa: CAWSSRSEQYF; CDR3nt: TGTGCCTGGAGTTCCCGTTCCGAGCAGTACTTC
v_gene: TRBV6-2/TRBV6-3; j_gene: TRBJ2-2; d_gene: TRBD2; abundance: -; CDR3aa: CASSYVRTSGKAGELFF; CDR3nt: TGTGCCAGCAGTTACGTCCGGACTAGCGGGAAGGCCGGGGAGCTGTTTTTT
v_gene: TRBV15; j_gene: TRBJ2-7; d_gene: TRBD1; abundance: -; CDR3aa: CATSRDLGTGVYEQYF; CDR3nt: TGTGCCACCAGCAGAGATTTGGGGACAGGGGTCTACGAGCAGTACTTC
v_gene: TRBV12-3/TRBV12-4; j_gene: TRBJ2-1; d_gene: TRBD2; abundance: -; CDR3aa: CASSPRTSKFF; CDR3nt: TGTGCCAGCAGTCCCCGGACTAGTAAGTTCTTC
v_gene: TRBV5-1; j_gene: TRBJ2-7; d_gene: -; abundance: -; CDR3aa: CASSLGLGSSYEQYF; CDR3nt: TGCGCCAGCAGCTTGGGACTCGGGAGCTCCTACGAGCAGTACTTC
v_gene: TRBV28; j_gene: TRBJ2-7; d_gene: -; abundance: -; CDR3aa: CASQGPKAAYEQYF; CDR3nt: TGTGCCTCCCAGGGGCCCAAAGCGGCCTACGAGCAGTACTTC
v_gene: TRBV28; j_gene: TRBJ1-1; d_gene: -; abundance: few; CDR3aa: CASSLLGIYTEAFF; CDR3nt: TGTGCCAGCAGTTTATTAGGCATATACACTGAAGCTTTCTTT
v_gene: TRBV7-6; j_gene: TRBJ2-1; d_gene: -; abundance: -; CDR3aa: CASSLGGREQFF; CDR3nt: TGTGCCAGCAGCTTAGGAGGACGTGAGCAGTTCTTC
v_gene: TRBV7-9; j_gene: TRBJ2-5; d_gene: TRBD2; abundance: -; CDR3aa: CASSTTPTSGSRRTQYF; CDR3nt: TGTGCCAGCAGCACGACCCCTACTAGCGGCTCAAGAAGGACCCAGTACTTC
v_gene: TRBV9; j_gene: TRBJ2-7; d_gene: -; abundance: -; CDR3aa: CASSVGNREYDEQYF; CDR3nt: TGTGCCAGCAGCGTAGGGAACCGGGAGTACGACGAGCAGTACTTC
v_gene: TRBV24-1; j_gene: TRBJ1-2; d_gene: -; abundance: -; CDR3aa: CATSLGPPREYGYTF; CDR3nt: TGTGCCACCAGCCTGGGACCCCCACGGGAGTATGGCTACACCTTC
v_gene: TRBV14; j_gene: TRBJ1-3; d_gene: -; abundance: few; CDR3aa: CASSLRTGSSGNTIYF; CDR3nt: TGTGCCAGCAGCCTCCGGACGGGAAGCTCTGGAAACACCATATATTTT
v_gene: TRBV3-1/TRBV3-2; j_gene: TRBJ1-2; d_gene: TRBD1; abundance: -; CDR3aa: CASSQEGGRGSGYTF; CDR3nt: TGTGCCAGCAGCCAAGAAGGGGGCAGGGGCAGTGGCTACACCTTC
v_gene: TRBV7-8; j_gene: TRBJ1-1; d_gene: -; abundance: -; CDR3aa: CASSLRVMNTEAFF; CDR3nt: TGTGCCAGCAGCTTGCGGGTTATGAACACTGAAGCTTTCTTT
v_gene: TRBV4-1; j_gene: TRBJ2-7; d_gene: -; abundance: -; CDR3aa: CASSQVGRVHEQYF; CDR3nt: TGCGCCAGCAGCCAAGTCGGCAGGGTCCACGAGCAGTACTTC
v_gene: TRBV5-6; j_gene: TRBJ2-5; d_gene: -; abundance: -; CDR3aa: CASSSTPAKAQYF; CDR3nt: TGTGCCAGCAGCTCGACACCAGCGAAGGCCCAGTACTTC
v_gene: TRBV30; j_gene: TRBJ2-2; d_gene: -; abundance: -; CDR3aa: CAWSPRGTPGTGELFF; CDR3nt: TGTGCCTGGAGTCCCCGCGGGACACCCGGGACCGGGGAGCTGTTTTTT
v_gene: TRBV25-1; j_gene: TRBJ2-1; d_gene: TRBD2; abundance: -; CDR3aa: CASSEEASGRYNEQFF; CDR3nt: TGTGCCAGCAGTGAAGAGGCTAGCGGGCGGTACAATGAGCAGTTCTTC
v_gene: TRBV28; j_gene: TRBJ2-3; d_gene: -; abundance: -; CDR3aa: CASSLAPSTDTQYF; CDR3nt: TGTGCCAGCAGTTTGGCCCCTAGCACAGATACGCAGTATTTT
v_gene: TRBV4-3; j_gene: TRBJ1-1; d_gene: -; abundance: -; CDR3aa: CTSSQDRNTEAFF; CDR3nt: TGCACCAGCAGCCAAGACAGGAACACTGAAGCTTTCTTT
v_gene: TRBV27; j_gene: TRBJ2-1; d_gene: -; abundance: -; CDR3aa: CASSLPQQGEQFF; CDR3nt: TGTGCCAGCAGTTTACCCCAACAGGGTGAGCAGTTCTTC
v_gene: TRBV3-1/TRBV3-2; j_gene: TRBJ1-5; d_gene: -; abundance: -; CDR3aa: CASSQGLNQPQHF; CDR3nt: TGTGCCAGCAGCCAGGGACTAAATCAGCCCCAGCATTTT
v_gene: TRBV13; j_gene: TRBJ2-1; d_gene: -; abundance: -; CDR3aa: CASSLGLTVPYNEQFF; CDR3nt: TGTGCCAGCAGCTTGGGACTCACGGTCCCCTACAATGAGCAGTTCTTC
v_gene: TRBV27; j_gene: TRBJ1-4; d_gene: -; abundance: -; CDR3aa: CASSLLGAAATNEKLFF; CDR3nt: TGTGCCAGCAGTTTATTAGGGGCCGCCGCAACTAATGAAAAACTGTTTTTT
v_gene: TRBV9; j_gene: TRBJ1-1; d_gene: -; abundance: once; CDR3aa: CASSVSRGTEAFF; CDR3nt: TGTGCCAGCAGCGTATCTAGAGGGACTGAAGCTTTCTTT
v_gene: TRBV18; j_gene: TRBJ1-2; d_gene: TRBD1; abundance: -; CDR3aa: CASSPETGGNYGYTF; CDR3nt: TGTGCCAGCTCACCCGAGACAGGGGGAAACTATGGCTACACCTTC
v_gene: TRBV7-9; j_gene: TRBJ2-1; d_gene: TRBD2; abundance: once; CDR3aa: CASSHNLAGGYEQFF; CDR3nt: TGTGCCAGCAGTCACAACCTAGCGGGAGGGTACGAGCAGTTCTTC
v_gene: TRBV29-1; j_gene: TRBJ1-1; d_gene: -; abundance: -; CDR3aa: CSVVRANTEAFF; CDR3nt: TGCAGCGTTGTAAGAGCGAACACTGAAGCTTTCTTT
v_gene: TRBV4-2; j_gene: TRBJ2-5; d_gene: -; abundance: -; CDR3aa: CASSQGGFGTQYF; CDR3nt: TGTGCCAGCAGCCAAGGAGGGTTCGGGACCCAGTACTTC
v_gene: TRBV28; j_gene: TRBJ1-4; d_gene: -; abundance: -; CDR3aa: CASSPHRVGNEKLFF; CDR3nt: TGTGCCAGCAGCCCCCACAGGGTCGGTAATGAAAAACTGTTTTTT
v_gene: TRBV7-3; j_gene: TRBJ2-3; d_gene: -; abundance: -; CDR3aa: CASSLRGPVDTQYF; CDR3nt: TGTGCCAGCAGCTTACGAGGGCCGGTAGATACGCAGTATTTT
v_gene: TRBV2; j_gene: TRBJ2-5; d_gene: -; abundance: -; CDR3aa: CASSEATVQETQYF; CDR3nt: TGTGCCAGCAGTGAGGCAACAGTACAAGAGACCCAGTACTTC
v_gene: TRBV4-3; j_gene: TRBJ2-6; d_gene: -; abundance: -; CDR3aa: CASSQDTSGFSGANVLTF; CDR3nt: TGCGCCAGCAGCCAAGACACCAGCGGGTTCTCTGGGGCCAACGTCCTGACTTTC
v_gene: TRBV2; j_gene: TRBJ2-1; d_gene: -; abundance: -; CDR3aa: CASSAQFTGHNEQFF; CDR3nt: TGTGCCAGCAGTGCCCAATTCACAGGGCACAATGAGCAGTTCTTC
v_gene: TRBV6-5; j_gene: TRBJ2-5; d_gene: TRBD2; abundance: -; CDR3aa: CASSFGTSRETQYF; CDR3nt: TGTGCCAGCAGTTTCGGGACTAGCCGAGAGACCCAGTACTTC
v_gene: TRBV27; j_gene: TRBJ2-3; d_gene: -; abundance: -; CDR3aa: CASSSRPLDTQYF; CDR3nt: TGTGCCAGCAGTTCCCGACCTCTGGATACGCAGTATTTT
v_gene: TRBV28; j_gene: TRBJ2-5; d_gene: -; abundance: -; CDR3aa: CASSFVKNRQETQYF; CDR3nt: TGTGCCAGCAGTTTTGTTAAGAACCGTCAAGAGACCCAGTACTTC
v_gene: TRBV6-2/TRBV6-3; j_gene: TRBJ2-6; d_gene: -; abundance: -; CDR3aa: CASSLISGSGANVLTF; CDR3nt: TGTGCCAGCAGTTTGATCTCAGGGTCTGGGGCCAACGTCCTGACTTTC
v_gene: TRBV9; j_gene: TRBJ2-6; d_gene: -; abundance: -; CDR3aa: CASSPTLDYPSSGANVLTF; CDR3nt: TGTGCCAGCAGCCCAACTCTGGACTACCCCAGCTCTGGGGCCAACGTCCTGACTTTC
v_gene: TRBV13; j_gene: TRBJ2-5; d_gene: -; abundance: -; CDR3aa: CASSPGRYQETQYF; CDR3nt: TGTGCCAGCAGCCCCGGGCGGTACCAAGAGACCCAGTACTTC
v_gene: TRBV5-4; j_gene: TRBJ2-1; d_gene: -; abundance: -; CDR3aa: CASTPWDGAYNEQFF; CDR3nt: TGTGCCAGCACCCCGTGGGACGGCGCCTACAATGAGCAGTTCTTC
v_gene: TRBV7-3; j_gene: TRBJ2-3; d_gene: -; abundance: -; CDR3aa: CASSLILRSTDTQYF; CDR3nt: TGTGCCAGCAGCTTGATCCTCAGGTCCACAGATACGCAGTATTTT
v_gene: TRBV10-3; j_gene: TRBJ1-4; d_gene: -; abundance: -; CDR3aa: CAISEGGSWEKLFF; CDR3nt: TGTGCCATCAGTGAGGGGGGATCGTGGGAAAAACTGTTTTTT
v_gene: TRBV19; j_gene: TRBJ2-2; d_gene: -; abundance: -; CDR3aa: CASSIFGIRLGGELFF; CDR3nt: TGTGCCAGTAGTATCTTCGGGATTCGGCTCGGCGGGGAGCTGTTTTTT
v_gene: TRBV27; j_gene: TRBJ1-4; d_gene: -; abundance: -; CDR3aa: CASRRGMANEKLFF; CDR3nt: TGTGCCAGCAGAAGGGGAATGGCTAATGAAAAACTGTTTTTT
v_gene: TRBV3-1/TRBV3-2; j_gene: TRBJ2-1; d_gene: TRBD1; abundance: once; CDR3aa: CASSTRQGDTYNEQFF; CDR3nt: TGTGCCAGCAGCACCCGACAGGGCGATACTTACAATGAGCAGTTCTTC
v_gene: TRBV6-5; j_gene: TRBJ1-1; d_gene: TRBD1; abundance: -; CDR3aa: CASSPATGSVEAFF; CDR3nt: TGTGCCAGCAGTCCCGCGACAGGGTCGGTTGAAGCTTTCTTT
v_gene: TRBV5-6; j_gene: TRBJ1-2; d_gene: TRBD1; abundance: -; CDR3aa: CASSPGQGFYGYTF; CDR3nt: TGTGCCAGCAGCCCGGGACAGGGTTTTTATGGCTACACCTTC
v_gene: TRBV6-5; j_gene: TRBJ2-7; d_gene: TRBD1; abundance: -; CDR3aa: CASAMGQFSYEQYF; CDR3nt: TGTGCCAGCGCGATGGGACAGTTCTCCTACGAGCAGTACTTC
v_gene: TRBV28; j_gene: TRBJ1-5; d_gene: TRBD1; abundance: -; CDR3aa: CASRGRTGSSQPQHF; CDR3nt: TGTGCCAGCAGAGGCAGGACAGGGAGTAGCCAGCCCCAGCATTTT
v_gene: TRBV7-8; j_gene: TRBJ2-1; d_gene: -; abundance: -; CDR3aa: CASSLAPAWPHNEQFF; CDR3nt: TGTGCCAGCAGCTTAGCCCCGGCTTGGCCCCACAATGAGCAGTTCTTC
v_gene: TRBV28; j_gene: TRBJ1-5; d_gene: -; abundance: -; CDR3aa: CASGTGHANQPQHF; CDR3nt: TGTGCCAGCGGGACGGGGCATGCCAATCAGCCCCAGCATTTT
v_gene: TRBV3-1/TRBV3-2; j_gene: TRBJ2-7; d_gene: TRBD2; abundance: -; CDR3aa: CASSLAGGGKEQYF; CDR3nt: TGTGCCAGCAGCCTAGCGGGAGGAGGGAAAGAGCAGTACTTC